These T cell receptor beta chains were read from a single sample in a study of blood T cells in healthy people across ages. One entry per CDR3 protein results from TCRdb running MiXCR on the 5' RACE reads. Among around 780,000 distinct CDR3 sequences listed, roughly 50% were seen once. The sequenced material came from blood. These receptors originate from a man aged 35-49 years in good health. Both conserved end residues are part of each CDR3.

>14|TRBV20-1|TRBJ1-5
CSASDRFSNQPQHF
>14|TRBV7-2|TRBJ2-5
CASSPPGGDETQYF
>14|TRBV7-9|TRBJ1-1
CASSFTSRNTEAFF
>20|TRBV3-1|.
CASSPETSLLGQGVSYEQYF
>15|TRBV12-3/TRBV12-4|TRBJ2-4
CASSLSVLAKNIQYF
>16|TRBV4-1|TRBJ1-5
CASSQDWGVGNQPQHF
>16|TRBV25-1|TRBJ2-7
CARLRLFTRFRYEQYF
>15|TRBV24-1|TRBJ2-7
CATSGIEDRGYEQYF
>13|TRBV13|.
CANSLGETYEQYF
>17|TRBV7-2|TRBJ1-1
CASSLRFVGQGSTEAFF
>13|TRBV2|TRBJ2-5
CASSEWGQETQYF
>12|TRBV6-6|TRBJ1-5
CASSYTGGGGHF
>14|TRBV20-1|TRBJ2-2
CSASLAGYTGELFF
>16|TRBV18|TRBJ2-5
CASSPIAGTRQETQYF
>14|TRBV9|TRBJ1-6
CASSLSVWDSPLHF
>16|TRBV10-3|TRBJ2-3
CAISESGQGRLDTQYF
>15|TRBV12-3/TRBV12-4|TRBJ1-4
CASKRGGQGVEKLFF
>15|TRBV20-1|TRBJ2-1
CSARGRRSSYNEQFF
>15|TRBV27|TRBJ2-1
CASSPQTGGRIEQFF
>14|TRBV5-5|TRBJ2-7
CASSLGPVYYEQYF
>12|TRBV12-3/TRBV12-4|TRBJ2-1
CASSGVLLEQFF
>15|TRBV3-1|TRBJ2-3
CASSPGQRGLDTQYF
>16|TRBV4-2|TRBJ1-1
CASSQVGQGGDTEAFF
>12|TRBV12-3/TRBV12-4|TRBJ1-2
CASARGDYGYTF
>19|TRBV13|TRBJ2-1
CASSPRMRWRDRGYNEQFF
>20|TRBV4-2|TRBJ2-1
CASSQELAGEPTVYYNEQFF
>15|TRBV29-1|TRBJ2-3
CSVDGPGVGTDTQYF
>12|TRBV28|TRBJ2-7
CTSSFRQGEQYF
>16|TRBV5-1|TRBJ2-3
CASSKLQSSSTDTQYF
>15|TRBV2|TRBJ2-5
CASINGDYQNNEQYF
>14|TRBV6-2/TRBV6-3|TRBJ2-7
CASSREGSSYEQYF
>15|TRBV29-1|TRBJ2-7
CSVARTSLLPYEQYF
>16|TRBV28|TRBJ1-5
CASSATGTGGFQPQHF
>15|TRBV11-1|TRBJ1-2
CASGPRDRPLYGYTF
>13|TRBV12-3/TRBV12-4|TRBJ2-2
CASTHTNTGELFF
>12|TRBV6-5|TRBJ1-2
CASSTTGFSYTF
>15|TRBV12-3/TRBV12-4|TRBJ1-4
CASSLWGRGNEKLFF
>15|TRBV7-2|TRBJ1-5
CASSSQTGPAQPQHF
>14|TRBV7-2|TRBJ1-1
CASSFPFRNTEAFF
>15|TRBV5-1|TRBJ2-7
CASSLTSGTVGAQYF
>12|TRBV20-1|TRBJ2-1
CSARGRVNEQFF
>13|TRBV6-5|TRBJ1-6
CASSRQGTAPLHF
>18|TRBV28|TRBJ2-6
CASSSRDPRGTVRGVLTF
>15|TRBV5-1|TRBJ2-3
CASSLVTLSTDTQYF
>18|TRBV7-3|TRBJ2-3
CASSQRVRTGGSTDTQYF
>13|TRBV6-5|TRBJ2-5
CASRSPGQETQYF
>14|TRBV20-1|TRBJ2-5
CSARGQGVQETQYF
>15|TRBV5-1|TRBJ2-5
CASSSSGTHQETQYF
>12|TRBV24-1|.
CAGRGESYEQYF